This record looks at one T cell receptor beta chain sequence and its context. Its target is not known. Evenly divided among several immunoSEQ plates was the genomic DNA of each subset. Clones were sequenced by immunoSEQ multiplex PCR, and TCRdb holds only the in-frame ones, with some missing. The sample holds around 2.5 million clones, roughly 93% seen once. This sample was included in a study of shared clonotypes between healthy human individuals. The CDR3 totals 15 residues. V was shortened by 6 bases and J by 3 bases, with 15 bases between the two germline ends. The germline V gene encodes CDR1 MDHEN and CDR2 SYDVKM. Whole-study findings and limits: Among the subsets, naive ones generally showed larger estimated richness than memory ones.

The source of this sequence is a young man in good health. Some clones in this sample may be carry-over from other donors' samples. This rearrangement joins TRBV28 to TRBJ1-5, with D possibly being TRBD1 (6 bases). The sequenced sample was naive CD4+ T cells from PBMCs. Subset indicated: CD45RA+ positively selected. The CDR3 here is CASSRQELFNQPQHF. The CDR3, as DNA: TGTGCCAGCAGCCGACAGGAGCTCTTCAATCAGCCCCAGCATTTT.